The 21 T cell receptor beta chains in this list originate from one sample, sequenced in a study of blood T cell repertoires in COVID-19. The assay was immunoSEQ multiplex PCR, and TCRdb's table has in-frame clones only and misses some. Among about 380,000 clones, around 90% were seen once, and the ten largest hold over 1%. Sequencing used peripheral blood. Receptor source: a man in his forties with acute or convalescent COVID-19.

The V gene is TRBV7-3, the J gene TRBJ2-7; D might be TRBD1 (6 bases). Germline CDR1 SGHTA, CDR2 FQGTGA. V lost 5 bases, J lost 6 bases, and 23 bases lay in between. The CDR3 has 16 amino acids. CDR3: CASSPTGQIFPFEQYF. CDR3 DNA: TGTGCCAGCAGCCCGACGGGACAAATATTCCCGTTCGAGCAGTACTTC.

The chain is built from TRBV19 and TRBJ2-7; D perhaps matches TRBD2 (5 bases). The germline V and J ends were trimmed by 5 bases and 6 bases, with 20 bases remaining between them. Germline values: CDR1 LNHDA, CDR2 SQIVND (reference sequence). The CDR3 has 15 amino acids. The CDR3 sequence is CASSAEQTGLREQYF. DNA of the CDR3: TGTGCCAGTAGTGCGGAGCAGACCGGACTTCGCGAGCAGTACTTC.

This clone was detected only a few times. V is TRBV28 and J is TRBJ2-3; D not resolved. The CDR3 has 12 residues. V lost 8 bases, J lost 2 bases, and 8 bases lay in between. Germline CDR1 is MDHEN and CDR2 is SYDVKM. CDR3 nucleotide sequence: TGTGCCAGCCTAGGCCTCACAGATACGCAGTATTTT. It is translated as CASLGLTDTQYF.

The CDR3 protein is CASSATRSTEAFF. CDR3 nucleotides: TGTGCCAGTAGTGCTACAAGGAGCACTGAAGCTTTCTTT. J is TRBJ1-1 and V is TRBV19; D not resolved. The CDR3 spans 13 residues. Germline V lookup: CDR1 LNHDA, CDR2 SQIVND (reference sequence). V was pared by 5 bases and J by 4 bases, with 11 bases between.

The gene calls are TRBV6-1 and TRBJ1-2; D is uncertain. V gave up 2 bases and J gave up 8 bases, with 18 bases separating them. CDR1 MNHNS and CDR2 SASEGT come from the germline V gene. The CDR3 spans 15 residues. CDR3 in amino acids: CASSELWEMRRGYTF. In DNA form, the CDR3 reads TGTGCCAGCAGTGAACTTTGGGAGATGAGGAGGGGCTACACCTTC.

This chain uses TRBV4-1 with TRBJ2-7, with 8 bases fitting TRBD2. Germline lookup yields CDR1 MGHRA and CDR2 YSYEKL. With V trimmed by 0 bases and J by 3 bases, 10 bases remained unmatched. The CDR3 loop spans 17 amino acids. CDR3 residues: CASSQDSSRGGNYEQYF. Written as DNA, the CDR3 is TGCGCCAGCAGCCAAGATTCCTCCCGGGGGGGGAACTACGAGCAGTACTTC.

The chain carries TRBV27 and TRBJ1-4; D may be TRBD1 (5 bases). The CDR3 contains 15 residues. V was trimmed by 1 base and J by 5 bases, leaving 11 bases between them. Germline V CDR1 and CDR2: MNHEY, SMNVEV (reference sequence). The CDR3 bases are TGTGCCAGCAGTTTATTCGCAGGGATAAATGAAAAACTGTTTTTT. It codes for CASSLFAGINEKLFF.

The chain links TRBV12-3 or TRBV12-4 to TRBJ1-1; TRBD1 is a possible D gene (5 bases). The CDR3 length is 12 residues. The ends were cut back, 9 bases at V and 0 bases at J, with 8 bases in the middle. CDR3 loop: CASRGLNTEAFF. CDR3 nucleotides: TGTGCCAGTAGGGGCCTGAACACTGAAGCTTTCTTT.

With regard to this clone: This may be a read error: a much more frequent sequence differs by one nucleotide. The CDR3 DNA follows: TGTGCCAGCAGTTTGGGACAGGGGAACTATGGCTACACCTTC. It encodes CASSLGQGNYGYTF. The chain carries TRBV6-5 and TRBJ1-2; TRBD1 aligns across 10 bases. This CDR3 is built from 14 residues. V was pared by 4 bases and J by 2 bases, with 1 base of the junction left unmatched. From germline, CDR1 is MNHEY and CDR2 SVGAGI.

V is TRBV7-2 and J is TRBJ2-1, with D possibly TRBD2 on 6 matching bases. This CDR3 is 14 amino acids long. V lost 0 bases, J lost 7 bases, and 10 bases lay in between. Germline CDR1 and CDR2: SGHTA and FQGNSA. Here the CDR3 DNA reads TGTGCCAGCAGCTTAGCGGGGGGATCTAATGAGCAGTTCTTC. Translated, it gives CASSLAGGSNEQFF.

The rearrangement uses TRBV27 and TRBJ2-7, with a tentative D call TRBD2 (5 bases). Trimming removed 6 bases at V and 0 bases at J, with 15 bases between. This CDR3 contains 15 residues. The germline V gene encodes CDR1 MNHEY and CDR2 SMNVEV (reference sequence). For the CDR3, the DNA is TGTGCCAGCAGGAGGACTCCCTGGGGCTCCTACGAGCAGTACTTC. Translation gives CASRRTPWGSYEQYF.

The V and J genes are TRBV20-1 and TRBJ2-3; D perhaps matches TRBD2 (7 bases). Deletions cut 3 bases from V and 4 bases from J, with 11 bases between. This CDR3 has 13 amino acids. Germline V gene sequence: CDR1 DFQATT, CDR2 SNEGSKA (reference sequence). CDR3 region: CSASGGGADTQYF. The CDR3 nucleotides read TGCAGTGCTAGTGGAGGGGGGGCAGATACGCAGTATTTT.

This chain links TRBV18 with TRBJ1-1; D is unresolved. The CDR3 extends over 16 amino acids. CDR1 and CDR2 from the germline V gene are KGHSH and LQKENI. V was trimmed by 3 bases and J by 4 bases, leaving 18 bases between them. CDR3 sequence: CASSPPHGPEGTEAFF. CDR3 DNA: TGTGCCAGCTCACCGCCGCACGGACCGGAGGGCACTGAAGCTTTCTTT.

The chain links TRBV6-5 to TRBJ1-5; a weak D match, TRBD1 (5 bases). The CDR3 consists of 15 residues. The V end lost 0 bases, the J end lost 4 bases, and 10 bases lay between the germline ends. CDR1 and CDR2 (germline): MNHEY, SVGAGI. CDR3 region: CASSYSSGINQPQHF. CDR3 nucleotides: TGTGCCAGCAGTTACTCGTCAGGGATTAATCAGCCCCAGCATTTT.

J is TRBJ2-2 and V is TRBV24-1, with TRBD1 matching over 7 bases. Germline assignment: CDR1 KGHDR and CDR2 SFDVKD. The ends lost 6 bases at V and 3 bases at J; junction bases unmatched: 6. CDR3 size: 15 residues. CDR3 bases: TGTGCCACCAGTCCCGGGACAGACCACACCGGGGAGCTGTTTTTT. The encoded protein is CATSPGTDHTGELFF.

The chain links TRBV7-9 to TRBJ2-7; TRBD2 agrees at 7 bases. Germline-derived CDR1 and CDR2 are SEHNR and FQNEAQ (reference sequence). CDR3 length: 13 amino acids. The V and J ends lost 8 bases and 4 bases, in that order; junction bases with no gene match: 8. The CDR3 coding sequence is TGTGCCAGCGGAGCGGGGCGGGGTTACGAGCAGTACTTC. Translating gives CASGAGRGYEQYF.

The chain carries TRBV19 and TRBJ1-6; D might be TRBD1 (6 bases). Deletions cut 5 bases from V and 6 bases from J, with 14 bases between. CDR3 size: 15 residues. Germline V gives CDR1 LNHDA, CDR2 SQIVND (reference sequence). CDR3 loop: CASSEGTSANSPLHF. CDR3 nucleotides: TGTGCCAGTAGTGAGGGGACATCAGCTAATTCACCCCTCCACTTT.

This chain links TRBV28 with TRBJ1-1; tentatively, D is TRBD1 (6 bases). CDR3 size: 14 residues. Germline CDR1 and CDR2: MDHEN and SYDVKM. V gave up 8 bases and J gave up 1 base, with 14 bases separating them. This CDR3 is CASPRGGENTEAFF. DNA of the CDR3: TGTGCCAGCCCCCGTGGGGGCGAGAACACTGAAGCTTTCTTT. The full variable domain, in which reference TRBV28 and TRBJ1-1 provide the parts outside the CDR3, is DVKVTQSSRYLVKRTGEKVFLECVQDMDHENMFWYRQDPGLGLRLIYFSYDVKMKEKGDIPEGYSVSREKKERFSLILESASTNQTSMYLCASPRGGENTEAFFGQGTRLTVV.

The chain joins TRBV21-1 to TRBJ1-6; the D call TRBD1 from the table was never checked on the DNA. TRBV21-1 is deemed a pseudogene. CDR3 length: 17 residues. The CDR3 region has the DNA TGTGCCAGCAGCAGAGGGGGTCAGGCCTGGCTCAATTCACCCCTCCACTTT. Translated: CASSRGGQAWLNSPLHF.

The rearrangement links TRBV30 to TRBJ1-1; D remains unclear. This CDR3 is built from 12 residues. Looked up from germline, CDR1 is GTSNPN and CDR2 is SVGIG (reference sequence). Trimming pared 2 bases from V and 4 bases from J, leaving 8 bases between. CDR3 sequence reads: CAWSSSPTEAFF. CDR3 sequence (DNA): TGTGCCTGGAGTTCCTCCCCCACTGAAGCTTTCTTT.

V usage is TRBV10-3 and J usage is TRBJ2-7; 7 bases line up with TRBD1. CDR1 and CDR2 (germline): ENHRY, SYGVKD. This CDR3 comprises 13 residues. Trimming removed 10 bases from V and 4 bases from J; junction bases left unmatched: 10. The CDR3, as DNA: TGTGCCACTACACCCGACAGGGATTACGAGCAGTACTTC. It yields the protein CATTPDRDYEQYF.